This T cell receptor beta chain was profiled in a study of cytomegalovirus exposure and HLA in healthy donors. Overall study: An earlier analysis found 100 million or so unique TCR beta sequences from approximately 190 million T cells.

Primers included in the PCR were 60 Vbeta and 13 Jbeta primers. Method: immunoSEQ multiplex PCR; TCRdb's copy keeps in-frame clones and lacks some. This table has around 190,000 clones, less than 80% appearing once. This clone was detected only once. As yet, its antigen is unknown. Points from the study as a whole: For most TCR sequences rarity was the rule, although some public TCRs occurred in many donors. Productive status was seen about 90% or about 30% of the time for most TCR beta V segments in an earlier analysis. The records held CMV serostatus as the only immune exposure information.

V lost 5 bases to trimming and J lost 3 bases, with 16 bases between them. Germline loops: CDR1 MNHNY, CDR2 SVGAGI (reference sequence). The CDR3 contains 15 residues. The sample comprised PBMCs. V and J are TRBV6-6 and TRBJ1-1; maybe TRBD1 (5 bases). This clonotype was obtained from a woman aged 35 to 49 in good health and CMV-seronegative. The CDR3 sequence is CASSDLHGGDTEAFF. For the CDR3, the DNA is TGTGCCAGCAGTGACCTTCACGGGGGAGACACTGAAGCTTTCTTT.